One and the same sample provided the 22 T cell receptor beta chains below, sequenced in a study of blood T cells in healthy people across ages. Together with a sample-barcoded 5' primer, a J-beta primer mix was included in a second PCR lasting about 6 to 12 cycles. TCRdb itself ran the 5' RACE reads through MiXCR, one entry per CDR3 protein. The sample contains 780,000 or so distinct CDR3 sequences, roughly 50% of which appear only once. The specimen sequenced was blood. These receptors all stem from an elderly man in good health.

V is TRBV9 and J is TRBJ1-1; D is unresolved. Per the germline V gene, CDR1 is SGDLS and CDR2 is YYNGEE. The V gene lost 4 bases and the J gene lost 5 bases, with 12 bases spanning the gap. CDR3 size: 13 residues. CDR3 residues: CASSQAGWTEAFF. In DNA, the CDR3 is TGTGCCAGCAGCCAAGCGGGGTGGACTGAAGCTTTCTTT.

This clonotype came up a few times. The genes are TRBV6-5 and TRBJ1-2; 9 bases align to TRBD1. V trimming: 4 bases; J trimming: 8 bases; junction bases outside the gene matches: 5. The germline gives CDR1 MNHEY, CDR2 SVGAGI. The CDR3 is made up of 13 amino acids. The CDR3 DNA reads TGTGCCAGCAGTTCCACAGGGGGCAAGGGCTACACCTTC. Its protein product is CASSSTGGKGYTF.

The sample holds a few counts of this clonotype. The CDR3 loop is CSVKTASGTYEQFF. The CDR3 region has the DNA TGCAGTGTCAAGACGGCTAGCGGGACGTATGAGCAGTTCTTC. The rearrangement links TRBV20-1 to TRBJ2-1; 9 bases are shared with TRBD2. This CDR3 spans 14 amino acids. CDR1 is DFQATT and CDR2 is SNEGSKA in the germline V gene (reference sequence). V shed 7 bases, J shed 8 bases, and the junction held 12 bases outside the gene matches.

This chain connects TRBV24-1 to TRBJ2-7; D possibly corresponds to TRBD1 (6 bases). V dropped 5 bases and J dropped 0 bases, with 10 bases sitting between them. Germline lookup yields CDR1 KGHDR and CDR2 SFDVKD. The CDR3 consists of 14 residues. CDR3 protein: CATSATGSSYEQYF. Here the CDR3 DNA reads TGTGCCACCAGTGCAACAGGGAGCTCCTACGAGCAGTACTTC.

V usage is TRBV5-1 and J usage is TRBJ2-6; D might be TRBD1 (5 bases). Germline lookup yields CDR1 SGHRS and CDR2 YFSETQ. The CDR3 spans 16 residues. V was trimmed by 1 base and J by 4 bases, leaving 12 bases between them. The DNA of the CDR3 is TGCGCCAGCAGCTTGCCCTCAGCAGGGGGGGCCAACGTCCTGACTTTC. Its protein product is CASSLPSAGGANVLTF. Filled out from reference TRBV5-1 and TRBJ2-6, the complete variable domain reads KAGVTQTPRYLIKTRGQQVTLSCSPISGHRSVSWYQQTPGQGLQFLFEYFSETQRNKGNFPGRFSGRQFSNSRSEMNVSTLELGDSALYLCASSLPSAGGANVLTFGAGSRLTVL.

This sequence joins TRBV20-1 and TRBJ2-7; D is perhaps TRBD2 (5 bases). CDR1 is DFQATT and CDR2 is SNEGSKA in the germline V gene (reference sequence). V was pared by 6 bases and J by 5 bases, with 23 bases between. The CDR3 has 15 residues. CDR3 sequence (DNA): TGCAGTGCCCCCGCGGGTGGACCCGTGATTGACGAGCAGTACTTC. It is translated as CSAPAGGPVIDEQYF.

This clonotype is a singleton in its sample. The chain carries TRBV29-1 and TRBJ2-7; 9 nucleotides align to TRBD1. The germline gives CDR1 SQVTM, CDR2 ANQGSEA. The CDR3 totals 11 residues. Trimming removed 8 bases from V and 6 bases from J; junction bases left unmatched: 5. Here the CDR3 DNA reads TGCAGCACCGGACAGGGGCTCGAGCAGTACTTC. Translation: CSTGQGLEQYF.

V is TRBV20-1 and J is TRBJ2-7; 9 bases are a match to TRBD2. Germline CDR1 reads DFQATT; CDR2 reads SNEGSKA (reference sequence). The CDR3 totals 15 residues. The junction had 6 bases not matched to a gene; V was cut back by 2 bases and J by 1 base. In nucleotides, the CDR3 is TGCAGTGCTAGATCAGGCGGGAGGGTTTCCTACGAGCAGTACTTC. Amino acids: CSARSGGRVSYEQYF.

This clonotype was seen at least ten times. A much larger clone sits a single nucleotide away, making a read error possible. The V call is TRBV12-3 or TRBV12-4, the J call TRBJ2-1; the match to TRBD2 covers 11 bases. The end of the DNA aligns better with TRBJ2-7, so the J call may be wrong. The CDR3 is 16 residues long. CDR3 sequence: CASSFSGRAPYNEQYF. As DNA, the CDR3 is TGTGCCAGCAGTTTTAGCGGGAGGGCCCCCTACAATGAGCAGTACTTC.

CDR3 in amino acids: CASSESSPLRGRAYF. The CDR3 DNA is TGTGCCAGCAGTGAATCGAGTCCACTTAGGGGGCGCGCGTATTTT. The gene calls are TRBV25-1 and TRBJ2-3; 7 bases match TRBD1. This CDR3 contains 15 residues. CDR1 is MGHDK and CDR2 is SYGVNS in the germline V gene. After removal of 1 base from V and 14 bases from J, the junction contained 15 bases not matched to a gene.

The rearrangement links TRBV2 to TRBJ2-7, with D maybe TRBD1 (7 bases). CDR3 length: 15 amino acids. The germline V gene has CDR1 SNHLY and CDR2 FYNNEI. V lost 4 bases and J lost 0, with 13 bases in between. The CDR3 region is CASSVGQGGSYEQYF. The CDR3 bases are TGTGCCAGCAGTGTGGGCCAGGGGGGCTCCTACGAGCAGTACTTC.

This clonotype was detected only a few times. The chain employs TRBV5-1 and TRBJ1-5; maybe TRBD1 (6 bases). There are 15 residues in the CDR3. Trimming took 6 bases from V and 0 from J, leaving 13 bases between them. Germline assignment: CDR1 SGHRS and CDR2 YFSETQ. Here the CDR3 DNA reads TGCGCCAGCACCCTTGGGGGGGCTAGCAATCAGCCCCAGCATTTT. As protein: CASTLGGASNQPQHF.

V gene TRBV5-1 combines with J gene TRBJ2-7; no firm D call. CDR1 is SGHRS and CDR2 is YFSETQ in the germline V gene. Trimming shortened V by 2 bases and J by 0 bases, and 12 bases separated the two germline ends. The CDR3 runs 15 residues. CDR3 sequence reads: CASSLREQRSYEQYF. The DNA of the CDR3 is TGCGCCAGCAGCTTACGAGAGCAGCGCTCCTACGAGCAGTACTTC.

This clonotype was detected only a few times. The CDR3 protein is CSVLGTGDNEQFF. As DNA, the CDR3 is TGCAGCGTGCTGGGGACAGGGGACAATGAGCAGTTCTTC. V gene TRBV29-1 combines with J gene TRBJ2-1, with 10 bases that match TRBD1. This CDR3 has 13 amino acids. Per germline, CDR1 SQVTM and CDR2 ANQGSEA. The J segment lost 5 bases and the V segment lost 6 bases, leaving 4 bases of the junction unmatched.

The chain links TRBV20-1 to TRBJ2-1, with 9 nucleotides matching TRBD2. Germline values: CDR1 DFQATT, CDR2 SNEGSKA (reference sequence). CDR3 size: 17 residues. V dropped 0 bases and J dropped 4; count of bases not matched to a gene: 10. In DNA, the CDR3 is TGCAGTGCTAGAGATCTCGCGGGAGGGCCGGGTTACAATGAGCAGTTCTTC. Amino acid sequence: CSARDLAGGPGYNEQFF.

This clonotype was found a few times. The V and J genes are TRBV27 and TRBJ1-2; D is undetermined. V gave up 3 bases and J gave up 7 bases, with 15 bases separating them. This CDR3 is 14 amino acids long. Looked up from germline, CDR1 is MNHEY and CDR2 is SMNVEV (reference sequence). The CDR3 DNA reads TGTGCCAGCAGTTTCGGTTCCGCCTCGGGTGGCTACACCTTC. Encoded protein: CASSFGSASGGYTF.

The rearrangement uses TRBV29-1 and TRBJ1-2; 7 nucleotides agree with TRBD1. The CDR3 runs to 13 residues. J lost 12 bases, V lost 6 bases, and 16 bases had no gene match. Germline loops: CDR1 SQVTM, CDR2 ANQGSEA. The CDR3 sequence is CSVPGTVSNGNTF. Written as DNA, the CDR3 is TGCAGCGTCCCAGGGACAGTTTCGAACGGCAACACCTTC.

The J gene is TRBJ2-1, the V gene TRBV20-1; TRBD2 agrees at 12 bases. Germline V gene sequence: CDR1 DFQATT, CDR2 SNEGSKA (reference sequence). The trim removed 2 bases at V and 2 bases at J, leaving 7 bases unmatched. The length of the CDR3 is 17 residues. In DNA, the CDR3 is TGCAGTGCTAGAAGGCTAGCGGGAGGGGCAACCTACAATGAGCAGTTCTTC. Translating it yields CSARRLAGGATYNEQFF.

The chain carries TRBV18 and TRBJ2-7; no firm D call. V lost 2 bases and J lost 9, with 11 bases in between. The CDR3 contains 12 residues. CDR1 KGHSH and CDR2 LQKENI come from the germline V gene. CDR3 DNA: TGTGCCAGCTCACCAGACGGACCGGGGCAGTACTTC. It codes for CASSPDGPGQYF.

The CDR3 spells CASSPNGQGYGYTF. The CDR3 DNA sequence: TGCGCCAGCAGCCCCAACGGACAGGGGTATGGCTACACCTTC. The J gene is TRBJ1-2, the V gene TRBV5-1; TRBD1 aligns across 9 bases. From germline, CDR1 is SGHRS and CDR2 YFSETQ. J was trimmed by 5 bases and V by 4 bases; bases with no gene match: 6. CDR3 length: 14 amino acids.

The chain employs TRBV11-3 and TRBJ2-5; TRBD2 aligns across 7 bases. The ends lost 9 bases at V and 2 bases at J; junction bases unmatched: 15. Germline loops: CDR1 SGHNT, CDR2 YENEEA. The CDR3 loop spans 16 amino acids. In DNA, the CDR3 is TGTGCCAGTAGCCGAGGGGCGGGAGCGGGTCAAGAGACCCAGTACTTC. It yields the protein CASSRGAGAGQETQYF.

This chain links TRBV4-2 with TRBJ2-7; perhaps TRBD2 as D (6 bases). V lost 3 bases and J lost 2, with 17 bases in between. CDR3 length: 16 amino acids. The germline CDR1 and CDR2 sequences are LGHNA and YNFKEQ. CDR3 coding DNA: TGTGCCAGCAGCCAGGGGATAGCGGTATCTGCCTACGAGCAGTACTTC. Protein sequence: CASSQGIAVSAYEQYF.